One and the same sample provided the 21 T cell receptor beta chains below, sequenced in a study of cytotoxic CD8 clonotypes in ibrutinib-treated CLL. Repertoires were generated with immunoSEQ multiplex PCR, while TCRdb's copy carries only in-frame clones and drops some. The sample lists approximately 350,000 clones, around 66% seen once, with roughly 6.3% in the top ten. The sequencing used PBMCs, collected after 36 months of ibrutinib treatment. These receptors all stem from a human donor with chronic lymphocytic leukemia.

This clone was recorded a few times. The chain combines TRBV29-1 with TRBJ1-2; D is perhaps TRBD1 (5 bases). V dropped 5 bases and J dropped 8 bases, with 15 bases sitting between them. The CDR3 is made up of 12 amino acids. CDR1 SQVTM and CDR2 ANQGSEA come from the germline V gene. As DNA, the CDR3 is TGCAGCGTTTCAGCAGGGACCTCGGGCTACACCTTC. Residues: CSVSAGTSGYTF.

This sequence joins TRBV9 and TRBJ2-7; no definite D call. The CDR3 is 15 amino acids. From germline, CDR1 is SGDLS and CDR2 YYNGEE. V shed 0 bases and J shed 3 bases, with 13 bases lying between them. The CDR3 sequence is CASSVGSLSGYEQYF. The CDR3 nucleotides read TGTGCCAGCAGCGTAGGTTCTCTCTCGGGCTACGAGCAGTACTTC.

CDR3 sequence: CAISAVAGANLNYGYTF. DNA for the CDR3: TGTGCCATCAGTGCCGTCGCAGGGGCCAATCTCAACTATGGCTACACCTTC. The rearrangement uses TRBV10-3 and TRBJ1-2, with D possibly TRBD1 on 6 matching bases. V was pared by 4 bases and J by 2 bases, with 20 bases between. Germline CDR1 is ENHRY and CDR2 is SYGVKD. The CDR3 length is 17 residues.

The V gene is TRBV5-6, the J gene TRBJ2-7, with 10 positions matching TRBD2. The CDR3 runs to 18 residues. Germline V gene sequence: CDR1 SGHDT, CDR2 YYEEEE. The ends lost 4 bases at V and 1 base at J; junction bases unmatched: 14. The CDR3 region has the DNA TGTGCCAGCAGCCGAACCGGGACTAGCGAGTGGTTGTCCTACGAGCAGTACTTC. This gives the protein CASSRTGTSEWLSYEQYF.

With respect to this clone: The junction departs from the called germline gene at one end, perhaps through a read error. The V gene is TRBV10-3, the J gene TRBJ2-5; 8 bases are a match to TRBD1. The CDR3 is 16 residues long. Germline V gene lookup returns CDR1 ENHRY and CDR2 SYGVKD. The CDR3 DNA reads as TGTGCCATCAGTGAATACAGGGGACAGGAAGAAGAGGCCCAGTACTTC. Residues: CAISEYRGQEEEAQYF.

This clone was recorded once. The chain uses TRBV6-6 and TRBJ2-5, with a possible D match to TRBD1 (5 bases). CDR1 and CDR2 (germline): MNHNY, SVGAGI (reference sequence). V lost 5 bases and J lost 2, with 9 bases in between. The length of the CDR3 is 13 residues. The CDR3 sequence is CASSHRIQETQYF. For the CDR3, the DNA is TGTGCCAGCAGTCACAGGATTCAAGAGACCCAGTACTTC.

This clone has a single count. The rearrangement links TRBV18 to TRBJ1-2; D may be TRBD1 (6 bases). Germline values: CDR1 KGHSH, CDR2 LQKENI. Trimming took 2 bases from V and 4 from J, leaving 11 bases between them. The CDR3 has 14 amino acids. The CDR3 DNA is TGTGCCAGCTCACCAGAGGGGGGAGGCTATGGCTACACCTTC. The encoded protein is CASSPEGGGYGYTF.

The CDR3 spells CASSYGGRSEAFF. CDR3 DNA sequence: TGTGCCAGCAGTTACGGGGGGAGGAGTGAAGCTTTCTTT. This chain connects TRBV6-6 to TRBJ1-1; the D gene is possibly TRBD1 (5 bases). The CDR3 extends over 13 amino acids. The V gene lost 2 bases and the J gene lost 7 bases, with 11 bases spanning the gap. The germline V gene has CDR1 MNHNY and CDR2 SVGAGI (reference sequence).

The chain links TRBV15 to TRBJ1-5; TRBD1 agrees at 9 bases. The CDR3 loop spans 16 amino acids. J was trimmed by 2 bases and V by 6 bases; bases with no gene match: 8. Germline V gene lookup returns CDR1 LNHNV and CDR2 YYDKDF (reference sequence). CDR3 region: CATRTTGGDGNQPQHF. The CDR3 DNA sequence: TGTGCCACCAGGACTACAGGGGGCGACGGCAATCAGCCCCAGCATTTT.

The chain employs TRBV7-2 and TRBJ2-3; TRBD2 matches at 9 bases. Germline CDR1 is SGHTA and CDR2 is FQGNSA. The CDR3 is 15 amino acids. With 1 base clipped from V and 5 bases from J, the junction kept 4 bases outside the gene matches. The CDR3: CASSLGGGRGDTQYF. Here the CDR3 DNA reads TGTGCCAGCAGCTTAGGGGGCGGGAGGGGAGATACGCAGTATTTT.

The table lists this clone with a few counts. The chain is built from TRBV2 and TRBJ2-7, with D perhaps TRBD1 (5 bases). Germline assignment: CDR1 SNHLY and CDR2 FYNNEI. CDR3 size: 11 residues. Trimming removed 7 bases at V and 6 bases at J, with 10 bases between. CDR3 amino acids: CASNRRVEQYF. The CDR3 region has the DNA TGTGCCAGCAATCGCAGGGTCGAGCAGTACTTC. The whole variable domain, remainder taken from reference TRBV2 and TRBJ2-7, is EPEVTQTPSHQVTQMGQEVILRCVPISNHLYFYWYRQILGQKVEFLVSFYNNEISEKSEIFDDQFSVERPDGSNFTLKIRSTKLEDSAMYFCASNRRVEQYFGPGTRLTVT.

In this sample, this clone turned up a few times. The V and J genes are TRBV6-1 and TRBJ2-7; a possible D gene is TRBD1 (5 bases). The CDR3 is 13 amino acids. Trimming cost V 2 bases and J 0 bases, with 5 bases left between them. CDR1 is MNHNS, CDR2 SASEGT, per germline. In DNA form, the CDR3 reads TGTGCCAGCAGTGAACAGGGCTCCTACGAGCAGTACTTC. Translation gives CASSEQGSYEQYF.

The rearrangement links TRBV21-1 to TRBJ2-1; whether TRBD2, the table's D call, matches the DNA was not checked. TRBV21-1 is given as a pseudogene. The CDR3 contains 16 residues. The CDR3 protein is CASRAMVSGGCSEQFF. The DNA for the CDR3 is TGTGCCAGCAGAGCAATGGTGAGCGGGGGATGTAGTGAGCAGTTCTTC.

V usage is TRBV9 and J usage is TRBJ2-3; D gene uncertain. CDR3 length equals 15 residues. Trimming removed 2 bases from V and 4 bases from J, with 14 bases in between. Germline-derived CDR1 and CDR2 are SGDLS and YYNGEE. CDR3: CASSVPSLAADTQYF. Written as DNA, the CDR3 is TGTGCCAGCAGCGTCCCCTCCCTCGCGGCAGATACGCAGTATTTT.

The chain couples TRBV13 to TRBJ2-7; D is ambiguous. This CDR3 has 13 amino acids. CDR1 is PRHDT, CDR2 FYEKMQ, per germline (reference sequence). Trimming left V 5 bases short and J 2 bases short, with 10 bases between. CDR3: CASSPGGTYEQYF. The CDR3 bases are TGTGCCAGCAGCCCAGGCGGAACCTACGAGCAGTACTTC. Variable domain in full (rest from reference TRBV13 and TRBJ2-7): AAGVIQSPRHLIKEKRETATLKCYPIPRHDTVYWYQQGPGQDPQFLISFYEKMQSDKGSIPDRFSAQQFSDYHSELNMSSLELGDSALYFCASSPGGTYEQYFGPGTRLTVT.

This clone was detected a few times. This chain uses TRBV7-8 with TRBJ1-4; D remains unclear. The CDR3 extends over 18 amino acids. V was shortened by 2 bases and J by 8 bases, with 24 bases between the two germline ends. Per the germline V gene, CDR1 is SGHVS and CDR2 is FQNEAQ. The CDR3 region is CASSLWALGFGSREKLFF. The CDR3 region has the DNA TGTGCCAGCAGCTTATGGGCCCTGGGGTTCGGCTCGCGGGAAAAACTGTTTTTT.

The genes are TRBV18 and TRBJ1-4, with 7 bases aligning to TRBD1. Per germline, CDR1 KGHSH and CDR2 LQKENI. Trimming at V came to 4 bases and at J to 8 bases, leaving 13 bases not matched to a gene. The CDR3 runs 16 residues. The CDR3 region is CASSRGTANQYEKLFF. The CDR3 DNA follows: TGTGCCAGCTCACGAGGGACAGCCAACCAATACGAAAAACTGTTTTTT.

The chain combines TRBV7-9 with TRBJ2-7, with 9 positions matching TRBD1. The length of the CDR3 is 17 residues. The V gene end was trimmed by 5 bases and the J gene end by 5 bases; junction bases not matched to a gene: 16. Germline V lookup: CDR1 SEHNR, CDR2 FQNEAQ (reference sequence). The CDR3 DNA reads as TGTGCCAGCAGCGGAAACCGCCGGGACAGGGAGATTAACGAGCAGTACTTC. Amino acid sequence: CASSGNRRDREINEQYF.

Only a few counts were recorded for this clone. The V and J genes are TRBV29-1 and TRBJ2-6; D gene uncertain. Germline V CDR1 and CDR2: SQVTM, ANQGSEA. The CDR3 runs 13 residues. Trimming took 3 bases from V and 1 from J, leaving 4 bases between them. CDR3: CSVDESGANVLTF. CDR3 sequence (DNA): TGCAGCGTTGACGAGTCTGGGGCCAACGTCCTGACTTTC.

There are a few counts of this clone. The chain is built from TRBV28 and TRBJ1-1; D call uncertain. With 6 bases removed from V and 0 bases from J, the gap between germline ends came to 14 bases. The germline gives CDR1 MDHEN, CDR2 SYDVKM. This CDR3 is 15 amino acids long. The CDR3 protein is CASSGGAAMNTEAFF. In nucleotides, the CDR3 is TGTGCCAGCAGCGGAGGAGCAGCCATGAACACTGAAGCTTTCTTT.

This clone occurred once. This chain links TRBV7-2 with TRBJ1-2; perhaps TRBD1 as D (5 bases). This CDR3 region has 14 residues. Between the trimmed V and J ends, which lost 0 bases and 7 bases, there was a span of 12 bases. CDR1 and CDR2 from the germline V gene are SGHTA and FQGNSA. The CDR3 DNA sequence: TGTGCCAGCAGCTTAGCAGGGGAGGCGGGTGGCTACACCTTC. It translates to CASSLAGEAGGYTF.